This entry is about one T cell receptor beta chain. The germline V gene has CDR1 SQVTM and CDR2 ANQGSEA. The V segment lost 5 bases and the J segment 6 bases; nucleotides outside the gene matches: 11. The CDR3 consists of 14 residues. This sample was included in a study of blood T cell repertoires in COVID-19. The method was immunoSEQ multiplex PCR; TCRdb's version includes in-frame clones alone and lacks a portion of them. The data hold almost 400,000 clones, with 85% to 90% observed a single time. Participants were aged roughly 18 to 90 years, lived in over 20 US areas, and enrolled virtually. Clinical history reported by participants formed the basis on which cohorts were assigned.

The receptor was derived from a woman aged 30 to 39 with acute COVID-19. V is TRBV29-1 and J is TRBJ1-1; 8 bases fit TRBD1. The sample taken for sequencing was PBMCs or T cells enriched from blood (not recorded which). CDR3 residues: CSVSSPTGAPEAFF. For the CDR3, the DNA is TGCAGCGTTTCTTCTCCGACAGGGGCCCCTGAAGCTTTCTTT.